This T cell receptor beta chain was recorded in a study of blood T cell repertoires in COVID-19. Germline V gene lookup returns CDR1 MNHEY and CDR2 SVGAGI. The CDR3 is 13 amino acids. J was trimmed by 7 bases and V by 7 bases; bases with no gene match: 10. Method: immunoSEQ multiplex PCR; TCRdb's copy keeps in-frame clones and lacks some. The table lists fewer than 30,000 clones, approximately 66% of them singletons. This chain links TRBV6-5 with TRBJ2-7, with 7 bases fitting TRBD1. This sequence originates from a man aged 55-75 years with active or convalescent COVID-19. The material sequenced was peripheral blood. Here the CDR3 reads CASKVQGSWEQYF. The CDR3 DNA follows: TGTGCCAGCAAGGTACAGGGGTCGTGGGAGCAGTACTTC.